A selection of T cell receptor beta chains follows, all from one sample in a study of blood T cell repertoires in COVID-19. Using immunoSEQ multiplex PCR, the repertoire was profiled, and TCRdb retains in-frame clones only, with some absent. Among 350,000 to 400,000 clones listed, approximately 93% were seen once. The sample was PBMCs or T cells enriched from blood (not recorded which). These receptors originate from a middle-aged woman who had been exposed to COVID-19. Both conserved end residues are part of each CDR3. The D gene is left open where the match is weak. Size values are once, few and many counts, or a class for expanded clones, and some rows have none.

v_gene	abundance	j_gene	d_gene	CDR3nt	CDR3aa
TRBV29-1	NA	TRBJ1-1	NA	TGCAGCGTTTTTGTAGGGATCGGACACTCTCGAAGGGGCACTGAAGCTTTCTTT	CSVFVGIGHSRRGTEAFF
TRBV30	once	TRBJ1-2	NA	TGTGCCTGGAGTGGGGCAGAGATTAACTATGGCTACACCTTC	CAWSGAEINYGYTF
TRBV18	NA	TRBJ1-3	NA	TGTGCCAGCTCACCACCCCCGGGGGTGGGTGGAAACACCATATATTTT	CASSPPPGVGGNTIYF
TRBV5-4	NA	TRBJ2-2	NA	TGTGCCAGCAGCGGGGACTCCACCGGGGAGCTGTTTTTT	CASSGDSTGELFF
TRBV24-1	NA	TRBJ2-1	NA	TGTGCCACCAGTGAAGGGGCCTACAATGAGCAGTTCTTC	CATSEGAYNEQFF
TRBV6-2/TRBV6-3	NA	TRBJ2-7	NA	TGTGCCAGCAGTTACTCGAGACGGGAGCCTCGTTCATTC	CASSYSRREPRSF
TRBV29-1	NA	TRBJ1-1	NA	TGCAGCGGGACACTGAACACTGAAGCTTTCTTT	CSGTLNTEAFF
TRBV29-1	NA	TRBJ1-2	TRBD1	TGCAGCGGGGGAGGACAGGGCAATGGCTACACCTTC	CSGGGQGNGYTF
TRBV24-1	NA	TRBJ1-3	TRBD1	TGTGCCACCAGTGCCCCGACAGGGGAAAGAAACACCATATATTTT	CATSAPTGERNTIYF
TRBV7-9	few	TRBJ2-3	NA	TGTGCCAGCAGCTTAGGGCAGGTCCGCACAGATACGCAGTATTTT	CASSLGQVRTDTQYF
TRBV4-3	NA	TRBJ2-3	TRBD1	TGCGCCAGCAGCCAATACAGGGGAATCACAGATACGCAGTATTTT	CASSQYRGITDTQYF
TRBV29-1	NA	TRBJ1-1	NA	TGCAGCGGAAGGCGGGGGGGCACTGAAGCTTTCTTT	CSGRRGGTEAFF
TRBV19	NA	TRBJ2-2	NA	TGTGCCAGCATACTGGCAGGGAACACCGGGGAGCTGTTTTTT	CASILAGNTGELFF
TRBV30	NA	TRBJ1-1	NA	TGTGCCTGGGATCAGAGGCGAAGAAGGGGCCAGAACACTGAAGCTTTCTTT	CAWDQRRRRGQNTEAFF
TRBV6-5	NA	TRBJ2-1	NA	TGTGCCAGCAGTTATCTGGAGCGGCAGTTCTTC	CASSYLERQFF
TRBV27	NA	TRBJ1-3	TRBD1	TGTGCCACCAATACTACCGATTGCGGACAGGTTTCATCTGGAAACACCATATATTTT	CATNTTDCGQVSSGNTIYF
TRBV4-2	NA	TRBJ1-5	NA	TGTGCCAGCAGCCAAGAGGACTATAGCAATCAGCCCCAGCATTTT	CASSQEDYSNQPQHF
TRBV9	NA	TRBJ2-2	TRBD2	TGTGCCAGCAGCGTAGGACTAGCGGGAAACACCGGGGAGCTGTTTTTT	CASSVGLAGNTGELFF
TRBV5-1	NA	TRBJ1-2	TRBD1	TGCGCCAGCAGGCCTCTCCGGGACAGGGGGGCCATTAACTATGGCTACACCTTC	CASRPLRDRGAINYGYTF
TRBV6-5	NA	TRBJ2-3	TRBD2	TGTGCCAGCAGTAGGCTAGCGGGAACAGATACGCAGTATTTT	CASSRLAGTDTQYF
TRBV7-9	NA	TRBJ1-5	NA	TGTGCCAGCAGCAGCGGGGTGGGTAGCAATCAGCCCCAGCATTTT	CASSSGVGSNQPQHF
TRBV5-1	NA	TRBJ2-7	NA	TGCGCCAGCATGGACAGTGGGGTCTACGAGCAGTACTTC	CASMDSGVYEQYF
TRBV30	NA	TRBJ1-5	NA	TGTGCCTGGAGTAGGAGCCACCTAAATCAGCCCCAGCATTTT	CAWSRSHLNQPQHF
TRBV25-1	NA	TRBJ2-1	NA	TGTGCCAGCAGTGATCCTAGACCTCCCGGCCACAATGAGCAGTTCTTC	CASSDPRPPGHNEQFF
TRBV30	NA	TRBJ2-1	NA	TGTGCCTGGAGTGTAGGGGTAGGCGCTGGTGAGCAGTTCTTC	CAWSVGVGAGEQFF
TRBV13	NA	TRBJ1-5	NA	TGTGCCAGCAGCTTATACAGGGCTAGCAATCAGCCCCAGCATTTT	CASSLYRASNQPQHF
TRBV5-5	once	TRBJ2-1	NA	TGTGCCAGCAGCTTGGGGTCGGGTAGCGGCCACAATGAGCAGTTCTTC	CASSLGSGSGHNEQFF
TRBV6-2/TRBV6-3	NA	TRBJ2-7	NA	TGTGCCAGCAGTTACCCTAGCGACGAGCAGTACTTC	CASSYPSDEQYF
TRBV5-4	NA	TRBJ1-1	TRBD1	TGTGCCAGCAGCTCCCCAGGGGGCAGGACAACTGAAGCTTTCTTT	CASSSPGGRTTEAFF
TRBV14	NA	TRBJ1-6	TRBD1	TGTGCCAGCAGCAGACGCCGACAGGGGGAAGTGTTTTCACCCCTCCACTTT	CASSRRRQGEVFSPLHF
TRBV5-6	NA	TRBJ2-5	NA	TGTGCCAGCAGCCCCCTCCTCCAGGGTATCGAACCTCAAGAGACCCAGTACTTC	CASSPLLQGIEPQETQYF
TRBV12-3/TRBV12-4	NA	TRBJ2-7	NA	TGTGCCAGCACCCTAGGGGCTTGGGGTGAGCAGTACTTC	CASTLGAWGEQYF
TRBV10-3	NA	TRBJ2-2	TRBD2	TGTGCCAATCGGGAGGGGATGAACACCGGGGAGCTGTTTTTT	CANREGMNTGELFF
TRBV11-3	once	TRBJ2-4	NA	TGTGCCAGCAGCTTTAGGGAGGGGGGGTTCAAAAACATTCAGTACTTC	CASSFREGGFKNIQYF
TRBV24-1	once	TRBJ1-1	NA	TGTGCCACCAGTGCCGCCTCCGGGGGGTCGCGGACTGAAGCTTTCTTT	CATSAASGGSRTEAFF
TRBV19	NA	TRBJ1-6	TRBD1	TGTGCCAGTATCGGGACAGCCAACTATAATTCACCCCTCCACTTT	CASIGTANYNSPLHF
TRBV7-9	NA	TRBJ1-6	NA	TGTGCCAGCAGGCCAGGATCGGCACCCCTCCACTTT	CASRPGSAPLHF
TRBV5-1	NA	TRBJ1-4	NA	TGCGCCAGCAGCTGGGGAGGCCCTGCAACTAATGAAAAACTGTTTTTT	CASSWGGPATNEKLFF
TRBV15	NA	TRBJ1-3	NA	TGTGCCACCAGCAGAGGGGTCGACAGCTCTGGAAACACCATATATTTT	CATSRGVDSSGNTIYF
TRBV5-1	once	TRBJ2-5	NA	TGCGCCAGCAGCTTGGACAGGACGGGTCAAGGGACCCAGTACTTC	CASSLDRTGQGTQYF
TRBV9	NA	TRBJ2-1	TRBD1	TGTGCCAGCAGCTCCACGACAGGGTTGGATGAGCAGTTCTTC	CASSSTTGLDEQFF
TRBV9	NA	TRBJ2-7	NA	TGTGCCAGCAGCGTATCGGACGGGTGGGAGTACGAGCAGTACTTC	CASSVSDGWEYEQYF
TRBV5-4	once	TRBJ1-2	TRBD1	TGTGCCAGCAGCCCAGATAGGACAGGCCTCGATGGCTACACCTTC	CASSPDRTGLDGYTF
TRBV5-1	NA	TRBJ2-1	NA	TGCGCCAGCAGCCCCGAAGCTGTGGTCAATGAGCAGTTCTTC	CASSPEAVVNEQFF